A single sample gave rise to the 25 T cell receptor beta chains below, sequenced in a study of blood T cells in healthy people across ages (dated by TCRdb to 2013 to 2016). The receptor library was made with 5' RACE. Instrument on record: Illumina HiSeq 2500. The second PCR ran for about 6 to 12 cycles and used a J-beta primer mix along with a sample-barcoded 5' primer. Using fastp trimming at Q25 and MiXCR clonotype assembly, TCRdb reanalyzed the public sequencing data and kept in-frame beta chains. Entries that share a CDR3 protein sequence are merged under the most common genes and DNA. Within this sample are a few hundred thousand distinct CDR3 sequences, with roughly 29% of them counted one time only. The ten largest make up 29% of the sample. Sequencing used blood. Receptor source: a woman in her seventies in good health.

J is TRBJ2-1 and V is TRBV7-3; 8 nucleotides line up with TRBD2. The CDR3 has 17 amino acids. Germline loops: CDR1 SGHTA, CDR2 FQGTGA. The V gene end was trimmed by 4 bases and the J gene end by 0 bases; junction bases not matched to a gene: 8. This chain's CDR3 is CASSSGGALSSYNEQFF. The CDR3 DNA sequence: TGTGCCAGCAGCTCCGGGGGGGCCCTAAGCTCCTACAATGAGCAGTTCTTC.

This clonotype was seen at least ten times. The chain is built from TRBV6-6 and TRBJ1-2; 8 positions agree with TRBD1. From germline, CDR1 is MNHNY and CDR2 SVGAGI (reference sequence). CDR3 length: 16 residues. V trimming: 11 bases; J trimming: 3 bases; junction bases outside the gene matches: 17. This CDR3 reads CAVRSHGTGSHYGYTF. The CDR3 DNA sequence: TGTGCCGTTCGTTCGCACGGGACAGGTTCCCACTATGGCTACACCTTC.

The chain has TRBV14 and TRBJ2-3, with a tentative D call TRBD1 (6 bases). The CDR3 runs 12 residues. V was shortened by 4 bases and J by 7 bases, with 9 bases between the two germline ends. The germline CDR1 and CDR2 sequences are SGHDN and FVKESK. The CDR3 nucleotides read TGTGCCAGCAGCCCCAGGGGATATACGCAGTATTTT. As protein: CASSPRGYTQYF.

The sample holds many counts of this clonotype. The chain carries TRBV18 and TRBJ2-5; D is possibly TRBD1 (7 bases). Per the germline V gene, CDR1 is KGHSH and CDR2 is LQKENI. V lost 2 bases, J lost 3 bases, and 13 bases lay in between. CDR3 length equals 15 residues. CDR3 protein: CASSPNGRGEETQYF. The CDR3 DNA is TGTGCCAGCTCACCAAACGGCAGGGGGGAAGAGACCCAGTACTTC.

V usage is TRBV6-1 and J usage is TRBJ1-4, with D possibly TRBD1 on 5 matching bases. Trimming took 6 bases from V and 8 from J, leaving 16 bases between them. Looked up from germline, CDR1 is MNHNS and CDR2 is SASEGT. There are 14 residues in the CDR3. CDR3 bases: TGTGCCAGCAGCCCCTTCACAGGACCCGAAAAACTGTTTTTT. Translating it yields CASSPFTGPEKLFF.

This clonotype appeared many times. This chain links TRBV10-3 with TRBJ2-1, with D unclear. Trimming shortened V by 2 bases and J by 8 bases, and 4 bases separated the two germline ends. Germline CDR1 reads ENHRY; CDR2 reads SYGVKD. The CDR3 runs 11 residues. CDR3 DNA sequence: TGTGCCATCAGTGAGAAGCATGAGCAGTTCTTC. It yields the protein CAISEKHEQFF.

Regarding this clonotype: A much larger clone differs by one base, so this may be a read error. The CDR3 end shows no conserved phenylalanine or tryptophan, and so a read error is likely. This sequence joins TRBV7-3 and TRBJ2-5; tentatively, D is TRBD2 (5 bases). The CDR3 extends over 14 amino acids. The V end lost 0 bases, the J end lost 5 bases, and 10 bases lay between the germline ends. The germline gives CDR1 SGHTA, CDR2 FQGTGA. DNA for the CDR3: TGTGCCAGCAGCTTAACGGACTTCGGGGAGACCCAGTACTCC. Translated: CASSLTDFGETQYS.

This clonotype was detected ten times or more. V gene TRBV12-3 or TRBV12-4 combines with J gene TRBJ2-5; 9 bases map to TRBD1. This CDR3 region has 13 residues. Trimming cost V 4 bases and J 5 bases; bases outside gene matches: 2. In DNA form, the CDR3 reads TGTGCCAGCAGTTACGGGACAGGGGAGACCCAGTACTTC. Translated, it gives CASSYGTGETQYF.

The chain links TRBV7-9 to TRBJ2-5, with D unclear. This CDR3 region has 16 residues. The V end was cut by 1 base, the J end by 0 bases, with 12 bases between. Germline lookup yields CDR1 SEHNR and CDR2 FQNEAQ (reference sequence). The CDR3 sequence is CASSLGVRGHQETQYF. CDR3 nucleotides: TGTGCCAGCAGCTTAGGTGTGCGTGGACACCAAGAGACCCAGTACTTC.

The chain couples TRBV29-1 to TRBJ1-3; TRBD1 matches at 7 bases. The ends lost 4 bases at V and 3 bases at J; junction bases unmatched: 0. This CDR3 has 12 residues. Germline CDR1 is SQVTM and CDR2 is ANQGSEA. This CDR3 is CSVGDSGNTIYF. Written as DNA, the CDR3 is TGCAGCGTTGGGGACAGTGGAAACACCATATATTTT. Full variable domain (rest looked up from reference TRBV29-1 and TRBJ1-3): SAVISQKPSRDICQRGTSLTIQCQVDSQVTMMFWYRQQPGQSLTLIATANQGSEATYESGFVIDKFPISRPNLTFSTLTVSNMSPEDSSIYLCSVGDSGNTIYFGEGSWLTVV.

The genes are TRBV18 and TRBJ2-7; 7 positions agree with TRBD1. Unmatched junction bases numbered 2, after V lost 3 bases and J lost 3 bases. The CDR3 contains 13 residues. Germline V gives CDR1 KGHSH, CDR2 LQKENI. CDR3: CASSPTGHYEQYF. The CDR3, as DNA: TGTGCCAGCTCACCGACAGGGCACTACGAGCAGTACTTC.

The rearrangement uses TRBV7-9 and TRBJ2-1; 9 bases fit TRBD2. The ends lost 5 bases at V and 0 bases at J; junction bases unmatched: 5. CDR1 SEHNR and CDR2 FQNEAQ come from the germline V gene (reference sequence). The CDR3 has 16 amino acids. In DNA, the CDR3 is TGTGCCAGCAGCCCGCGGGAGGGAAGCTCCTACAATGAGCAGTTCTTC. It is translated as CASSPREGSSYNEQFF.

V gene TRBV6-2 or TRBV6-3 combines with J gene TRBJ2-1; a weak D match, TRBD2 (6 bases). The V gene lost 4 bases and the J gene lost 5 bases, with 15 bases spanning the gap. This CDR3 contains 15 residues. The germline V gene has CDR1 MNHEY and CDR2 SVGEGT. CDR3 DNA sequence: TGTGCCAGCAGTTGGGGAGATAGCGGAGACAATGAGCAGTTCTTC. Translated: CASSWGDSGDNEQFF.

Many counts were recorded for this clonotype. The chain carries TRBV20-1 and TRBJ2-5; tentative D call: TRBD2 (5 bases). V was trimmed by 3 bases and J by 4 bases, leaving 15 bases between them. Germline V gene data show CDR1 as DFQATT and CDR2 as SNEGSKA (reference sequence). This CDR3 is built from 14 residues. CDR3 nucleotides: TGCAGTGCTAGTAGCTCGGGGATCGGAGAGACCCAGTACTTC. Protein sequence: CSASSSGIGETQYF.

A few counts support this clonotype. The V call is TRBV28, the J call TRBJ2-3, with a weak D call TRBD2 (6 bases). The CDR3 spans 14 residues. Trimming shortened V by 6 bases and J by 0 bases, and 10 bases separated the two germline ends. CDR1 and CDR2 from the germline V gene are MDHEN and SYDVKM. CDR3 loop: CASSRGMSTDTQYF. The CDR3, as DNA: TGTGCCAGCAGCCGGGGGATGAGCACAGATACGCAGTATTTT.

This chain uses TRBV29-1 with TRBJ2-3; 7 bases agree with TRBD2. Germline trimming cut 4 bases from V and 5 bases from J; bases unmatched to any gene: 6. Germline values: CDR1 SQVTM, CDR2 ANQGSEA. The CDR3 contains 13 residues. This chain's CDR3 is CSVAAGAVDTQYF. In DNA, the CDR3 is TGCAGCGTTGCGGCGGGAGCGGTAGATACGCAGTATTTT.

The chain has TRBV20-1 and TRBJ2-5; 7 bases line up with TRBD1. Germline CDR1 is DFQATT and CDR2 is SNEGSKA (reference sequence). With 3 bases clipped from V and 2 bases from J, the junction kept 9 bases outside the gene matches. There are 15 residues in the CDR3. CDR3 sequence reads: CSARIGTDPQETQYF. The CDR3 nucleotides are TGCAGTGCTAGGATCGGGACAGACCCTCAAGAGACCCAGTACTTC.

The chain joins TRBV19 to TRBJ2-3, with D perhaps matching TRBD2 (6 bases). This CDR3 comprises 15 residues. The V gene's germline CDR1 is LNHDA and CDR2 SQIVND (reference sequence). V was shortened by 3 bases and J by 0 bases, with 10 bases between the two germline ends. The CDR3 sequence: CASSIPGTSTDTQYF. CDR3 coding DNA: TGTGCCAGTAGTATTCCAGGGACTAGCACAGATACGCAGTATTTT.

This clonotype was detected a few times. The chain couples TRBV10-3 to TRBJ2-7; 7 bases match TRBD1. Germline V gene data show CDR1 as ENHRY and CDR2 as SYGVKD. This CDR3 is built from 14 residues. V dropped 0 bases and J dropped 3; count of bases not matched to a gene: 2. CDR3 nucleotides: TGTGCCATCAGTGAGTCTGGGACAGACTACGAGCAGTACTTC. This sequence encodes CAISESGTDYEQYF.

This clonotype occurred a few times. The chain uses TRBV4-3 and TRBJ2-1; weak D call: TRBD2 (5 bases). CDR3 length: 16 residues. Between the trimmed V and J ends, which lost 0 bases and 4 bases, there was a span of 13 bases. Germline values: CDR1 LGHNA, CDR2 YSLEER. CDR3 coding DNA: TGCGCCAGCAGCCAAGATGAGCGGATGCTTTACAATGAGCAGTTCTTC. Translated: CASSQDERMLYNEQFF.

The V gene is TRBV28, the J gene TRBJ1-2; D call uncertain. The CDR3 is 12 amino acids. V was clipped by 4 bases and J by 4 bases, with 7 bases between them. CDR1 is MDHEN, CDR2 SYDVKM, per germline. CDR3 coding DNA: TGTGCCAGCAGTTCCGGGAGCTATGGCTACACCTTC. Amino acids: CASSSGSYGYTF.

The CDR3 bases are TGCAGCGTTGAAGGGGCCCACAGCTCAAGCACAGATACGCAGTATTTT. Amino acids: CSVEGAHSSSTDTQYF. J is TRBJ2-3 and V is TRBV29-1, with no clear D. V lost 1 base and J lost 0, with 14 bases in between. Looked up from germline, CDR1 is SQVTM and CDR2 is ANQGSEA. There are 16 residues in the CDR3.

V usage is TRBV6-2 or TRBV6-3 and J usage is TRBJ2-6; 9 bases are a match to TRBD1. Germline V gene sequence: CDR1 MNHEY, CDR2 SVGEGT. The CDR3 runs to 19 residues. V lost 2 bases to trimming and J lost 0 bases; unmatched junction nucleotides: 8. The DNA for the CDR3 is TGTGCCAGCAGTTACCCGACAGGGGGGAGGTTCTCTGGGGCCAACGTCCTGACTTTC. Translated, it gives CASSYPTGGRFSGANVLTF.

V usage is TRBV3-1 and J usage is TRBJ1-2; TRBD1 agrees at 12 bases. The ends lost 7 bases at V and 6 bases at J; junction bases unmatched: 12. The germline V gene encodes CDR1 LGHDT and CDR2 YNNKEL (reference sequence). The CDR3 has 16 amino acids. The CDR3 is CASKGRDRGRHNGYTF. The CDR3 region has the DNA TGTGCCAGCAAGGGCCGGGACAGGGGGCGCCATAATGGCTACACCTTC.

The sample holds a few counts of this clonotype. The rearrangement joins TRBV5-1 to TRBJ2-5, with D tentatively TRBD1 (6 bases). The tail of the sequence fits TRBJ2-7 better, so the J call may be wrong. The length of the CDR3 is 14 residues. CDR1 SGHRS and CDR2 YFSETQ come from the germline V gene. Here the CDR3 DNA reads TGCGCCAGCAGCATTAACACAGGGACCTACGAGCAGTACTTC. It translates to CASSINTGTYEQYF.